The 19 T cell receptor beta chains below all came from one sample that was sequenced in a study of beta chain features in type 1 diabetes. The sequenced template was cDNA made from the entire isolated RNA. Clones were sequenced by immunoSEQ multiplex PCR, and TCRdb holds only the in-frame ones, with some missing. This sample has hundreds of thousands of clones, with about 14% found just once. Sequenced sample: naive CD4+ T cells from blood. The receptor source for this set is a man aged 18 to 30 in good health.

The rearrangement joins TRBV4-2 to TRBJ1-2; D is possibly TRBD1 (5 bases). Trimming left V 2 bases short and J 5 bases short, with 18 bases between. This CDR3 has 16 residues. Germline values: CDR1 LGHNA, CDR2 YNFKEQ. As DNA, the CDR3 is TGTGCCAGCAGCCAAAACCCGGACACCTCAAAGTATGGCTACACCTTC. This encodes CASSQNPDTSKYGYTF.

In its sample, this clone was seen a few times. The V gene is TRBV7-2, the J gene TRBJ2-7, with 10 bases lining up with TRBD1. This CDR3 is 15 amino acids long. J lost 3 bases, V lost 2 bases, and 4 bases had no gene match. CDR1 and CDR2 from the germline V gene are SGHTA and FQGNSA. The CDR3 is CASSLTGQGSYEQYF. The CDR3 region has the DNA TGTGCCAGCAGCTTAACGGGACAGGGGAGCTACGAGCAGTACTTC.

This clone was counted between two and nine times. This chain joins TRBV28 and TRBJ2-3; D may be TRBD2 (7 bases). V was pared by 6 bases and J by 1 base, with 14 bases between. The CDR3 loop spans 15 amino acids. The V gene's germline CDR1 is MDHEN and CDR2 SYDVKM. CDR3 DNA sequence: TGTGCCAGCAGCTGGTCGCGGGGGCGCACAGATACGCAGTATTTT. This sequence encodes CASSWSRGRTDTQYF. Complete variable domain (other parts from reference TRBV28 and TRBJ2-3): DVKVTQSSRYLVKRTGEKVFLECVQDMDHENMFWYRQDPGLGLRLIYFSYDVKMKEKGDIPEGYSVSREKKERFSLILESASTNQTSMYLCASSWSRGRTDTQYFGPGTRLTVL.

The CDR3 reads CASSPMVGDQPQHF. DNA for the CDR3: TGTGCCAGCTCACCAATGGTCGGAGATCAGCCCCAGCATTTT. The rearrangement links TRBV18 to TRBJ1-5; D is undetermined. Germline CDR1 and CDR2: KGHSH and LQKENI. The CDR3 runs 14 residues. V lost 2 bases and J lost 5, with 10 bases in between.

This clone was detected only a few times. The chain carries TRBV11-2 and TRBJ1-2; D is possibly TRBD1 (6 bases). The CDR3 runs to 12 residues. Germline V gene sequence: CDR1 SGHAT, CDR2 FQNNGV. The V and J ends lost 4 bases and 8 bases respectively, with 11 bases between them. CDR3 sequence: CASSSQGWGYTF. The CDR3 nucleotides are TGTGCCAGCAGCTCTCAGGGGTGGGGCTACACCTTC.

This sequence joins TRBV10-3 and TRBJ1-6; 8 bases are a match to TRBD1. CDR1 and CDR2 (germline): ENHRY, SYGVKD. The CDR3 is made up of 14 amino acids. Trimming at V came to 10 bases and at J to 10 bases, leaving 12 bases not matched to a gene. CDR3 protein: CATGRTGLRSPLHF. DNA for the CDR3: TGTGCCACCGGAAGGACAGGGCTAAGATCACCCCTCCACTTT.

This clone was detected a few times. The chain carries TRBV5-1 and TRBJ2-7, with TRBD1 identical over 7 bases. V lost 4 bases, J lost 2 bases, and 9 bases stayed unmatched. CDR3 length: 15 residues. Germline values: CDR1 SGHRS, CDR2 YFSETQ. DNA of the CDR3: TGCGCCAGCAGCCTCCCAAGGACAGGTACCTACGAGCAGTACTTC. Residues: CASSLPRTGTYEQYF.

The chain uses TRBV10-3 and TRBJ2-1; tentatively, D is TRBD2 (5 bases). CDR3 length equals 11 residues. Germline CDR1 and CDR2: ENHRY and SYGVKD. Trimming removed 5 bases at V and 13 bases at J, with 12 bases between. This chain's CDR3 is CAISSDFPQFF. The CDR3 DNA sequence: TGTGCCATCAGTTCGGACTTTCCTCAGTTCTTC.

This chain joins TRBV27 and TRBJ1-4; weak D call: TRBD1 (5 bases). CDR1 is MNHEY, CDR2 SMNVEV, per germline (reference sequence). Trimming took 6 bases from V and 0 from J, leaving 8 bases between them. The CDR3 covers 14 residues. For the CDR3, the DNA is TGTGCCAGCAGGACCAGGGCAACTAATGAAAAACTGTTTTTT. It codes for CASRTRATNEKLFF.

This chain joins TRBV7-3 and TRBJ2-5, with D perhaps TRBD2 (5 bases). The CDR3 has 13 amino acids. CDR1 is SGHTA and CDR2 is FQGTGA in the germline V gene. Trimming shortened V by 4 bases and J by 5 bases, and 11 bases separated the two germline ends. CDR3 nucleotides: TGTGCCAGCAGCTCCATGAGAGGGGAGACCCAGTACTTC. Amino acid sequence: CASSSMRGETQYF.

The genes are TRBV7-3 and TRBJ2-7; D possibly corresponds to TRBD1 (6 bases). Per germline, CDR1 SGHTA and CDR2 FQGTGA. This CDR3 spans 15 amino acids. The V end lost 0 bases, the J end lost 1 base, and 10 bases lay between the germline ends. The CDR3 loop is CASSLTHTGSYEQYF. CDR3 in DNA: TGTGCCAGCAGCTTAACACACACAGGGTCCTACGAGCAGTACTTC.

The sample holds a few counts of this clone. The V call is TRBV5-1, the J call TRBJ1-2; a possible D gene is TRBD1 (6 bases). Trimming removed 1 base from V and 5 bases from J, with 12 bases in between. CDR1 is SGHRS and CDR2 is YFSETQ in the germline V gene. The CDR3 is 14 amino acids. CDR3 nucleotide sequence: TGCGCCAGCAGCTTGAACAGGGAAGGTTATGGCTACACCTTC. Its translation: CASSLNREGYGYTF.

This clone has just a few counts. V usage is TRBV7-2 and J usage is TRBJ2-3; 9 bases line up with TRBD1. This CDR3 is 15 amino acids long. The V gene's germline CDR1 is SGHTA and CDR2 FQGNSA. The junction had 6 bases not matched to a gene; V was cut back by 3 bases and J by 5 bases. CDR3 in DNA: TGTGCCAGCAGCTTTATGGGACAGGGCGTAGATACGCAGTATTTT. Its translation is CASSFMGQGVDTQYF.

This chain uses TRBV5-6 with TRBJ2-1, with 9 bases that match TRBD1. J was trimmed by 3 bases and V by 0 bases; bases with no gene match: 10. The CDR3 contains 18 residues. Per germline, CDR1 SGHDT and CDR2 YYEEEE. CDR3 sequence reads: CASSLVYRTGELYNEQFF. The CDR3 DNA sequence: TGTGCCAGCAGCTTGGTGTATCGGACAGGGGAACTCTACAATGAGCAGTTCTTC.

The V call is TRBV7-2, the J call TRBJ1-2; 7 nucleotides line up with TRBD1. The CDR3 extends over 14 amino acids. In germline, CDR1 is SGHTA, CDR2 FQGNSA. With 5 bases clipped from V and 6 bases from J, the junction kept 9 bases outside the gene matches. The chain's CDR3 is CASSQRQGMDGYTF. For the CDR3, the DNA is TGTGCCAGCAGCCAAAGACAGGGCATGGATGGCTACACCTTC.

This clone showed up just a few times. CDR3 DNA: TGTGCCTCCTACTTGCAGGGCTCCTACAATGAGCAGTTCTTC. The encoded protein is CASYLQGSYNEQFF. The chain links TRBV2 to TRBJ2-1; D is perhaps TRBD1 (5 bases). This CDR3 contains 14 residues. The germline CDR1 and CDR2 sequences are SNHLY and FYNNEI. V lost 11 bases, J lost 0 bases, and 14 bases lay in between. Variable domain in full (rest from reference TRBV2 and TRBJ2-1): EPEVTQTPSHQVTQMGQEVILRCVPISNHLYFYWYRQILGQKVEFLVSFYNNEISEKSEIFDDQFSVERPDGSNFTLKIRSTKLEDSAMYFCASYLQGSYNEQFFGPGTRLTVL.

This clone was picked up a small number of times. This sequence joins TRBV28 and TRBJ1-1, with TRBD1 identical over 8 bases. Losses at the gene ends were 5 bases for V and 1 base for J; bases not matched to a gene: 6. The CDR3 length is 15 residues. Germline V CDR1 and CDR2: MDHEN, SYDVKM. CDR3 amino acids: CASSIPGQANTEAFF. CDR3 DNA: TGTGCCAGCAGTATTCCGGGACAGGCGAACACTGAAGCTTTCTTT.

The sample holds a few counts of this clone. CDR3 bases: TGCGCCAGCAGCAATACAGGTCAAGGGAGCTACGAGCAGTACTTC. Translated, it gives CASSNTGQGSYEQYF. This chain connects TRBV5-1 to TRBJ2-7, with D tentatively TRBD1 or TRBD2 (5 bases each). V was trimmed by 4 bases and J by 3 bases, leaving 17 bases between them. From germline, CDR1 is SGHRS and CDR2 YFSETQ. The CDR3 consists of 15 residues.

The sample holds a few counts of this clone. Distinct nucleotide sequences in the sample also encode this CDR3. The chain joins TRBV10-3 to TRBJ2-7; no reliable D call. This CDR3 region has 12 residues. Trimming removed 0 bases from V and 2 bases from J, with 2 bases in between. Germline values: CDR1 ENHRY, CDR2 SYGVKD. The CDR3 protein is CAISESTYEQYF. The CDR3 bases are TGTGCCATCAGTGAGTCCACCTACGAGCAGTACTTC.